This entry lists 13 T cell receptor beta chains sequenced from one sample in a study of OX40 agonist ivuxolimab in advanced cancers. Sequencing was performed with immunoSEQ multiplex PCR; in TCRdb, only in-frame clones are kept and a portion is missing. The sample contains 40,000 to 45,000 clones, around 80% of which appear only once. The source was CD4+ or CD8+ T cells sorted from blood, collected in a trial of the OX40 agonist ivuxolimab. These receptors were taken from an adult with an advanced solid tumor such as melanoma, head and neck, liver or kidney cancer.

The chain couples TRBV5-7 to TRBJ2-2; 12 nucleotides line up with TRBD2. Being an ORF, TRBV5-7 has a function that is uncertain. Trimming took 4 bases from V and 1 from J; bases not matched to a gene: 5. This CDR3 spans 17 amino acids. CDR3 in DNA: TGTGCCAGCAGCCGACTAGCGGGAGAGCGGAACACCGGGGAGCTGTTTTTT. Residues: CASSRLAGERNTGELFF.

The chain couples TRBV14 to TRBJ1-1; D unclear. Germline-derived CDR1 and CDR2 are SGHDN and FVKESK. The germline V and J ends were trimmed by 3 bases and 10 bases, with 9 bases remaining between them. This CDR3 is 11 amino acids long. The CDR3 sequence is CASSQGIGAFF. The CDR3 DNA sequence: TGTGCCAGCAGCCAGGGTATCGGAGCTTTCTTT.

CDR3 in amino acids: CASRLKAGGYYEQFF. The CDR3 nucleotides are TGTGCCAGCAGGTTAAAAGCGGGAGGGTACTATGAGCAGTTCTTC. This chain connects TRBV11-2 to TRBJ2-1, with 10 nucleotides matching TRBD2. V lost 6 bases and J lost 8; bases outside the gene matches: 10. The CDR3 is made up of 15 amino acids. CDR1 is SGHAT, CDR2 FQNNGV, per germline.

The table lists this clone with a few counts. The chain employs TRBV7-6 and TRBJ1-1, with 9 bases identical to TRBD1. The trim removed 5 bases at V and 1 base at J, leaving 8 bases unmatched. Germline V gene lookup returns CDR1 SGHVS and CDR2 FNYEAQ. The CDR3 covers 16 residues. The CDR3, as DNA: TGTGCCAGCAGCCCTCCGGGACAGGGAGGGAACACTGAAGCTTTCTTT. Its protein is CASSPPGQGGNTEAFF.

The rearrangement links TRBV7-9 to TRBJ1-1; 10 bases agree with TRBD1. Germline CDR1 reads SEHNR; CDR2 reads FQNEAQ (reference sequence). V shed 1 base and J 3 bases; nucleotides not matched to a gene: 5. CDR3 length: 16 amino acids. CDR3 residues: CASSLGQGASDTEAFF. The DNA for the CDR3 is TGTGCCAGCAGCTTAGGACAGGGGGCCTCGGACACTGAAGCTTTCTTT.

J is TRBJ1-5 and V is TRBV19; D call uncertain. The V gene's germline CDR1 is LNHDA and CDR2 SQIVND (reference sequence). The CDR3 length is 13 residues. V was pared by 6 bases and J by 3 bases, with 9 bases between. The CDR3: CASSPVANQPQHF. DNA for the CDR3: TGTGCCAGTAGCCCCGTTGCCAATCAGCCCCAGCATTTT.

This chain connects TRBV7-9 to TRBJ2-3, with D unclear. Between the trimmed V and J ends, which lost 5 bases and 4 bases, there was a span of 16 bases. Germline V gene lookup returns CDR1 SEHNR and CDR2 FQNEAQ (reference sequence). The CDR3 has 15 amino acids. The CDR3 bases are TGTGCCAGCAGCCCGGGCCAGGCTATAGCAGATACGCAGTATTTT. Translated, it gives CASSPGQAIADTQYF.

CDR3 sequence: CASRETSYNEQFF. Here the CDR3 DNA reads TGTGCCAGCAGGGAGACCTCCTACAATGAGCAGTTCTTC. This sequence joins TRBV6-1 and TRBJ2-1; D remains unclear. Germline loops: CDR1 MNHNS, CDR2 SASEGT. CDR3 length: 13 amino acids. Trimming removed 6 bases from V and 0 bases from J, with 6 bases in between.

The CDR3 loop is CASSELAGSLSTGELFF. The CDR3 bases are TGTGCCAGTAGTGAGCTAGCGGGAAGTCTGAGCACCGGGGAGCTGTTTTTT. The chain is built from TRBV19 and TRBJ2-2, with 9 nucleotides matching TRBD2. From germline, CDR1 is LNHDA and CDR2 SQIVND (reference sequence). This CDR3 comprises 17 residues. J was trimmed by 4 bases and V by 5 bases; bases with no gene match: 11.

The V and J genes are TRBV29-1 and TRBJ1-4; D is unclear. Germline CDR1 is SQVTM and CDR2 is ANQGSEA. This CDR3 region has 15 residues. The V end lost 7 bases, the J end lost 6 bases, and 21 bases lay between the germline ends. CDR3 protein: CSARAGAAGDEKLFF. The CDR3 nucleotides are TGCAGCGCACGGGCAGGTGCCGCCGGGGATGAAAAACTGTTTTTT.

The chain uses TRBV6-1 and TRBJ2-3, with D tentatively TRBD2 (6 bases). The CDR3 length is 16 residues. V was trimmed by 2 bases and J by 3 bases, leaving 15 bases between them. Per germline, CDR1 MNHNS and CDR2 SASEGT. CDR3 sequence reads: CASSEMPAGETDTQYF. The DNA for the CDR3 is TGTGCCAGCAGTGAAATGCCAGCGGGTGAAACAGATACGCAGTATTTT.

The J gene is TRBJ1-2, the V gene TRBV6-5; 8 positions agree with TRBD1. Germline CDR1 and CDR2: MNHEY and SVGAGI. This CDR3 has 15 residues. V lost 2 bases, J lost 4 bases, and 6 bases stayed unmatched. CDR3 nucleotide sequence: TGTGCCAGCAGTTACCCGACAGGGGCTGCCTATGGCTACACCTTC. Translation gives CASSYPTGAAYGYTF.

This rearrangement joins TRBV5-7 to TRBJ2-1, with D possibly being TRBD1 (5 bases). TRBV5-7 belongs to the ORF category, with a function that is uncertain. The CDR3 sequence is 16 residues long. V lost 0 bases and J 2 bases, leaving 12 bases between the germline ends. The DNA for the CDR3 is TGTGCCAGCAGCTTGGATCCCGCAGGGCCCTACAATGAGCAGTTCTTC. Residues: CASSLDPAGPYNEQFF.